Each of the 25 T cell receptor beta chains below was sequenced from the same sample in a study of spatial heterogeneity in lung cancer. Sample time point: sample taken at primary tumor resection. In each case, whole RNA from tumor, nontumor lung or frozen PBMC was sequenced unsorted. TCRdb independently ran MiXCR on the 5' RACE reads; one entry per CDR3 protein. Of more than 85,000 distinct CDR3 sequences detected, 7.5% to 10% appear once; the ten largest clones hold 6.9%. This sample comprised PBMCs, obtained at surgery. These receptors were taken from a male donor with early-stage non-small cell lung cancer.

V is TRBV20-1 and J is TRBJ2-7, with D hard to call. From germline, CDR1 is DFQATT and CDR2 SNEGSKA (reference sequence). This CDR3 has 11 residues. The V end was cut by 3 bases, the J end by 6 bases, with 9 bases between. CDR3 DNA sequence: TGCAGTGCTAGGAGACAACCCGAGCAGTACTTC. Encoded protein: CSARRQPEQYF.

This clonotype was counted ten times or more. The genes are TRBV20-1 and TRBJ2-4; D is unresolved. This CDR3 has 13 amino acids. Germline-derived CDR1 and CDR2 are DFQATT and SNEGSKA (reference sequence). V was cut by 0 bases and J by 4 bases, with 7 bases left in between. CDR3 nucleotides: TGCAGTGCTAGAGACAGTCAGAAAAACATTCAGTACTTC. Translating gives CSARDSQKNIQYF.

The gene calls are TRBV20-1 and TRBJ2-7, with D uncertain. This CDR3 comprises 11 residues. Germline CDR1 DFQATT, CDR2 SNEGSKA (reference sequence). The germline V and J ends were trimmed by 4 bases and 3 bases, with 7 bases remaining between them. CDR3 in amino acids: CSATGNYEQYF. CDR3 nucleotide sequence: TGCAGTGCTACGGGTAACTACGAGCAGTACTTC.

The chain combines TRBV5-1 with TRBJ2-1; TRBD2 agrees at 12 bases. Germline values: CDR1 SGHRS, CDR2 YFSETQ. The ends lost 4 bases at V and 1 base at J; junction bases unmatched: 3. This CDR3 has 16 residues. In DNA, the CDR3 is TGCGCCAGCAGCCCTAGCGGGGGGGCGTCCTACAATGAGCAGTTCTTC. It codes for CASSPSGGASYNEQFF. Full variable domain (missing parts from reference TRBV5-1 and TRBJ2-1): KAGVTQTPRYLIKTRGQQVTLSCSPISGHRSVSWYQQTPGQGLQFLFEYFSETQRNKGNFPGRFSGRQFSNSRSEMNVSTLELGDSALYLCASSPSGGASYNEQFFGPGTRLTVL.

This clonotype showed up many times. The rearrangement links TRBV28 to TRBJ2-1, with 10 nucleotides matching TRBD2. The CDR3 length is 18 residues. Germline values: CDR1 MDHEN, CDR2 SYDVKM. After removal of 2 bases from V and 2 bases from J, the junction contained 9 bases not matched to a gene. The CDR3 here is CASSLRLDSGGAYNEQFF. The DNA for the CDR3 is TGTGCCAGCAGTTTAAGATTGGACAGCGGGGGGGCCTACAATGAGCAGTTCTTC.

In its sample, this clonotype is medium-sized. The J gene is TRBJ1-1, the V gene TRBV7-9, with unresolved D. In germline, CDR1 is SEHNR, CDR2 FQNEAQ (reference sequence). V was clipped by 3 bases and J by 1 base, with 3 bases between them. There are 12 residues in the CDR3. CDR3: CASSFENTEAFF. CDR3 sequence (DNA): TGTGCCAGCAGCTTTGAGAACACTGAAGCTTTCTTT.

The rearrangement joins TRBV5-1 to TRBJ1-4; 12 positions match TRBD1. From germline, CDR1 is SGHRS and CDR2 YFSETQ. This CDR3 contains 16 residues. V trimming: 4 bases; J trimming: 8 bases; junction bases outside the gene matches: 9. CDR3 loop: CASSVGTGGAVEKLFF. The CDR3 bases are TGCGCCAGCAGCGTCGGGACAGGGGGCGCGGTAGAAAAACTGTTTTTT.

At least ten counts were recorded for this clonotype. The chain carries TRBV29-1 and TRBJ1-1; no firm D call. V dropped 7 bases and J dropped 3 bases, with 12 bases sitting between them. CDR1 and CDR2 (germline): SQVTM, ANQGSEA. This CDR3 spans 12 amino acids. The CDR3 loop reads CSARRGDTEAFF. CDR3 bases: TGCAGCGCCCGTCGGGGAGACACTGAAGCTTTCTTT.

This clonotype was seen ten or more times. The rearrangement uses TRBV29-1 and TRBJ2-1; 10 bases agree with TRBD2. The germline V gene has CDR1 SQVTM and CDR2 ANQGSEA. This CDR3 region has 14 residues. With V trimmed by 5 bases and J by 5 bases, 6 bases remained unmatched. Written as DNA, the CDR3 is TGCAGCGTTACCGATAGCGGGGGGCACAATGAGCAGTTCTTC. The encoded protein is CSVTDSGGHNEQFF.

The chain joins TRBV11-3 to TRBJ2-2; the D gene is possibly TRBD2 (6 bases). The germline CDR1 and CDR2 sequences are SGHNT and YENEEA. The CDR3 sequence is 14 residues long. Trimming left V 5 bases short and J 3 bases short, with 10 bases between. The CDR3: CASSSRRDTGELFF. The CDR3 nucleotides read TGTGCCAGCAGCAGTCGGAGGGACACCGGGGAGCTGTTTTTT.

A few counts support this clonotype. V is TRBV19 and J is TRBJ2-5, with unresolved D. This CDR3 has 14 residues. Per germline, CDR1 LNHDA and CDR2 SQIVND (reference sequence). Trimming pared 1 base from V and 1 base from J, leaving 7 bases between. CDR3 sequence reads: CASSIGSPQETQYF. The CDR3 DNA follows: TGTGCCAGTAGTATAGGTTCTCCCCAAGAGACCCAGTACTTC.

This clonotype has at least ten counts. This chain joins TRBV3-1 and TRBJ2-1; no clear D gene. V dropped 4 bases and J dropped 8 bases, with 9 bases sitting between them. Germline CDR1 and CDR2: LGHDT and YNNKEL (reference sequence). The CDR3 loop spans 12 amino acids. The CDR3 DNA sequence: TGTGCCAGCAGCCTTACCAAACATGAGCAGTTCTTC. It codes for CASSLTKHEQFF.

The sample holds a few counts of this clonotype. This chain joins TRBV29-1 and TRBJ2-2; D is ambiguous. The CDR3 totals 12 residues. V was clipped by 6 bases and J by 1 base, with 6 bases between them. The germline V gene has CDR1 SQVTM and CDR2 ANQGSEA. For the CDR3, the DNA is TGCAGCGTGCTCAGGAACACCGGGGAGCTGTTTTTT. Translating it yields CSVLRNTGELFF.

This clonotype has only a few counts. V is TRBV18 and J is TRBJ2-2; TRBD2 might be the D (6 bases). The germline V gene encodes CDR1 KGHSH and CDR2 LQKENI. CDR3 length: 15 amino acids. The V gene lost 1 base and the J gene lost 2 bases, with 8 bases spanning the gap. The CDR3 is CASSPRGENTGELFF. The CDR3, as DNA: TGTGCCAGCTCACCACGCGGGGAAAACACCGGGGAGCTGTTTTTT.

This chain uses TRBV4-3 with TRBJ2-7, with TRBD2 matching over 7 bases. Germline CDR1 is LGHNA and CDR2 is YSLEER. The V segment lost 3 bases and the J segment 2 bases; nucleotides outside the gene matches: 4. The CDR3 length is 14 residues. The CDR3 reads CASSQLAEAYEQYF. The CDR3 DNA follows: TGCGCCAGCAGCCAGCTAGCGGAGGCCTACGAGCAGTACTTC.

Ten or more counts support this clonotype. The CDR3 bases are TGCGCCAGCAGCTTGAGCCAGCAACTAAACACTGAAGCTTTCTTT. Its translation: CASSLSQQLNTEAFF. V is TRBV5-1 and J is TRBJ1-1; D is undetermined. Germline V lookup: CDR1 SGHRS, CDR2 YFSETQ. Trimming stripped 1 base from V and 2 bases from J, with 12 bases between. The CDR3 runs 15 residues.

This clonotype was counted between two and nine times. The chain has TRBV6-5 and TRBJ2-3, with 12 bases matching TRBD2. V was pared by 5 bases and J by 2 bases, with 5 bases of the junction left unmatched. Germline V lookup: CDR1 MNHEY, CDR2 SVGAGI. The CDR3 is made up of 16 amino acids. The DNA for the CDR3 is TGTGCCAGCAGTAAGACTAGCGGGAGAACCACAGATACGCAGTATTTT. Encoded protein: CASSKTSGRTTDTQYF.

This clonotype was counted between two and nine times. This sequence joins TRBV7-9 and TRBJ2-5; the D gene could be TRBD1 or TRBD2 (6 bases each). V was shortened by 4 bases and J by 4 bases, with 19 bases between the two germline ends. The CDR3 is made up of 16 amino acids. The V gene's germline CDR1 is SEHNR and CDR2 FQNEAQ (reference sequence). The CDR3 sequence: CASSYPLTGRRETQYF. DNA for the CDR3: TGTGCCAGCAGCTACCCTCTTACAGGGAGGAGAGAGACCCAGTACTTC.

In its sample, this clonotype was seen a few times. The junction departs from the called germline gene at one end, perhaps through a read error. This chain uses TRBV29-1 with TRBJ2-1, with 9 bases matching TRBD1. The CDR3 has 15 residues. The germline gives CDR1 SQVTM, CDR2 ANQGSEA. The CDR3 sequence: CSVEGQGRIYNEQFF. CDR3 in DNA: TGCAGCGTTGAGGGACAGGGAAGAATCTACAATGAGCAGTTCTTT.

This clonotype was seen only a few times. The CDR3 is CASSPSSGALDNEQFF. The DNA for the CDR3 is TGTGCCAGCAGCCCCTCTAGCGGGGCCCTGGACAATGAGCAGTTCTTC. The chain carries TRBV4-2 and TRBJ2-1; 9 nucleotides line up with TRBD2. J gave up 5 bases and V 4 bases, and 9 bases lay outside the gene matches. CDR1 and CDR2 from the germline V gene are LGHNA and YNFKEQ. The CDR3 length is 16 residues.

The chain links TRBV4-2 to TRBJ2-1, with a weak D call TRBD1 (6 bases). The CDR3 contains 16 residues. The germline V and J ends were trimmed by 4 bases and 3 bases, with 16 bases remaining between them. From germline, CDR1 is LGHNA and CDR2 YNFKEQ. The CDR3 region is CASSPLRDTIYNEQFF. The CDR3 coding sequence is TGTGCCAGCAGCCCGCTCCGGGACACTATCTACAATGAGCAGTTCTTC.

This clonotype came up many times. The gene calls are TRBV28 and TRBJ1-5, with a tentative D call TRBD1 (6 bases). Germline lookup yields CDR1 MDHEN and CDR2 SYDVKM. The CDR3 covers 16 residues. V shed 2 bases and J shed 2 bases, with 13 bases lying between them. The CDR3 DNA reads TGTGCCAGCAGTTTACCGACAGGTCGCGGCAATCAGCCCCAGCATTTT. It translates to CASSLPTGRGNQPQHF.

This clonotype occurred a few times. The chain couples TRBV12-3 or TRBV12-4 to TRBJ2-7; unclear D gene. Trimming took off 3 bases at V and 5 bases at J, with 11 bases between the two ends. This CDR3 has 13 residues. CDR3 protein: CASSFPLPDEQYF. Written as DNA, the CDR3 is TGTGCCAGCAGTTTTCCTCTCCCCGACGAGCAGTACTTC.

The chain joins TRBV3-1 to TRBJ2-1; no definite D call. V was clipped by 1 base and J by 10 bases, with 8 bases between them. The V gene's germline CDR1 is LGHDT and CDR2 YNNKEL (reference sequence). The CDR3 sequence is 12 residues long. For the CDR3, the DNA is TGTGCCAGCAGCCAAGGGTCGGTCGAGCAGTTCTTC. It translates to CASSQGSVEQFF.

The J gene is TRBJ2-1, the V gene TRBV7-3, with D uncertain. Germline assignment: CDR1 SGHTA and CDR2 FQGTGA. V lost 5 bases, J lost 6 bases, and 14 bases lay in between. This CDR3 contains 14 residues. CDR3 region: CASSRQASTNEQFF. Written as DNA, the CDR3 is TGTGCCAGCAGCCGTCAAGCTAGTACCAATGAGCAGTTCTTC.